Listed here are 8 T cell receptor beta chains from one sample, sequenced in a study of T-cell memory formation after mild COVID-19 (TCRdb year 2021). The method behind the library was 5' RACE. These reads were obtained on an Illumina NovaSeq 6000. Using fastp trimming at Q25 and MiXCR clonotype assembly, TCRdb reanalyzed the public sequencing data and kept in-frame beta chains. When rows share a CDR3 protein, they turn into one entry using the most common DNA and genes. The sample table contains roughly 610,000 distinct CDR3 sequences; only one count was recorded for roughly 17% of them. About 8.1% of the sample lies in the top ten. The sequencing input was PBMCs or a T cell subset sorted from them (not recorded which). The origin of the receptors is an adult woman who had mild COVID-19 (a few samples of this study predate the infection). The sample titles of this study are shuffled in the database, so cell type and time point are left out; the donor was told from shared clones.

CDR3: CASSDLLSTEQYF. DNA of the CDR3: TGTGCCAGCAGTGACCTTCTTTCTACGGAGCAGTACTTC. V is TRBV2 and J is TRBJ2-7; D remains unclear. Germline lookup yields CDR1 SNHLY and CDR2 FYNNEI. This CDR3 is built from 13 residues. The V end lost 3 bases, the J end lost 7 bases, and 13 bases lay between the germline ends.

There are many counts of this clonotype. V is TRBV18 and J is TRBJ2-7; D is uncertain. V gave up 2 bases and J gave up 3 bases, with 11 bases separating them. CDR1 KGHSH and CDR2 LQKENI come from the germline V gene. The CDR3 totals 14 residues. Here the CDR3 reads CASSPSSSVYEQYF. As DNA, the CDR3 is TGTGCCAGCTCACCATCCTCTAGTGTCTACGAGCAGTACTTC.

The chain is built from TRBV7-6 and TRBJ2-7, with D perhaps assigned TRBD1 or TRBD2 (5 bases each). The CDR3 extends over 15 amino acids. V was pared by 5 bases and J by 0 bases, with 14 bases between. CDR1 and CDR2 from the germline V gene are SGHVS and FNYEAQ. For the CDR3, the DNA is TGTGCCAGCAGCCAATGGGGCACTAGCTCCTACGAGCAGTACTTC. Its translation: CASSQWGTSSYEQYF.

This clonotype was counted ten times or more. J is TRBJ2-3 and V is TRBV12-3 or TRBV12-4; D may be TRBD1 (6 bases). This CDR3 comprises 13 residues. The V and J ends lost 6 bases and 10 bases respectively, with 17 bases between them. The CDR3 is CASSLTGTRSQYF. The CDR3 DNA sequence: TGTGCCAGCAGCCTAACCGGGACAAGATCGCAGTATTTT.

Many counts were recorded for this clonotype. The chain employs TRBV9 and TRBJ2-5, with D tentatively TRBD1 (5 bases). The germline CDR1 and CDR2 sequences are SGDLS and YYNGEE. V lost 1 base and J 1 base, leaving 17 bases between the germline ends. The CDR3 length is 17 residues. CDR3 in amino acids: CASSVQGRQFPQETQYF. CDR3 DNA sequence: TGTGCCAGCAGCGTACAGGGTCGACAGTTCCCCCAAGAGACCCAGTACTTC.

This sequence joins TRBV27 and TRBJ2-7; D is possibly TRBD2 (5 bases). This CDR3 spans 12 amino acids. Germline V lookup: CDR1 MNHEY, CDR2 SMNVEV (reference sequence). Trimming cost V 8 bases and J 2 bases, with 10 bases left between them. The CDR3 region has the DNA TGTGCCAGCGGGGAGTATACCTACGAGCAGTACTTC. Translation: CASGEYTYEQYF.

This clonotype occurred a few times. The chain is built from TRBV13 and TRBJ2-1; unclear D gene. The CDR3 is 13 amino acids. Germline-derived CDR1 and CDR2 are PRHDT and FYEKMQ (reference sequence). The ends were cut back, 5 bases at V and 6 bases at J, with 11 bases in the middle. The CDR3 protein is CASSPERGNEQFF. CDR3 coding DNA: TGTGCCAGCAGCCCAGAGCGAGGCAATGAGCAGTTCTTC.

This clonotype appeared a few times. The V gene is TRBV5-4, the J gene TRBJ2-7, with TRBD2 matching over 11 bases. The CDR3 runs to 16 residues. Trimming at V came to 2 bases and at J to 0 bases, leaving 4 bases not matched to a gene. Germline V gene lookup returns CDR1 SGHNT and CDR2 YYREEE (reference sequence). CDR3 loop: CASSFSSGGYSYEQYF. CDR3 sequence (DNA): TGTGCCAGCAGCTTCTCTAGCGGGGGGTACTCCTACGAGCAGTACTTC.